This T cell receptor (beta chain) is drawn from a study of T-cell memory formation after mild COVID-19. For the study at large: There were largely donor-specific TCR clusters.

Regarding the study as a whole: Clones that contracted from day 15 to 85 had balanced CD4/CD8; later expanders were CD4+ biased. Among contracting clones, CD4+ were mainly CM/EM and CD8+ enriched in EMRA. The authors did not confirm SARS-CoV-2 specificity of second-wave clones peaking day 37.

The CDR3 spans 21 residues. The germline gives CDR1 SGHAT, CDR2 FQNNGV. Deletions cut 5 bases from V and 0 bases from J, with 29 bases between. Using its own MiXCR run on the 5' RACE reads, TCRdb lists one record per CDR3 protein. The table includes 300,000 to 400,000 distinct CDR3 sequences, roughly 13% detected once. On this clonotype itself: What it binds is unknown.

The gene calls are TRBV11-2 and TRBJ2-4; D perhaps matches TRBD2 (5 bases). This TCR was recovered from a man younger than 30 who had mild COVID-19 (a few samples of this study predate the infection). Cell type and time point are not known. Sequenced material: PBMCs or a T cell subset sorted from them (not recorded which). Written as DNA, the CDR3 is TGTGCCAGCAGCCCACTTTCTGTGAGGGAATTCAACAGTCTAGCCAAAAACATTCAGTACTTC. Protein product: CASSPLSVREFNSLAKNIQYF.